Listed below are T cell receptor beta chains from one sample, sequenced in a study of shared clonotypes between healthy human individuals. The protocol was immunoSEQ multiplex PCR, while the TCRdb copy is restricted to in-frame clones and leaves out a portion. In the table there are 800,000 to 1,200,000 clones, around 82% of which are singletons. Input material: memory CD4+ T cells from PBMCs. Source of these receptors: a man aged 18 to 29 in good health. Some clones in this sample may be carry-over from other donors' samples. The CDR3 runs from the conserved cysteine through the conserved F or W. The D gene is left open where the match is weak. Clone size is stated in some rows and not others, as once, few, many or a class when expanded.

NA NA TRBJ1-2 TRBV2 TGTGCCAGCAGCGTCTATGGCTACACCTTC CASSVYGYTF
NA NA TRBJ2-1 TRBV2 TGTGCCAGCAATGAGACCCCCGCCATCGGTGAGCAGTTCTTC CASNETPAIGEQFF
NA once TRBJ2-6 TRBV4-1 TGCGCCAGCAGCCAAGATGACCTAACGATGCTCTCTGGGGCCAACGTCCTGACTTTC CASSQDDLTMLSGANVLTF
TRBD2 NA TRBJ2-7 TRBV5-4 TGTGCCAGCAGCTCGCCGGGACTAGCGGAGTACGAGCAGTACTTC CASSSPGLAEYEQYF
NA NA TRBJ1-2 TRBV6-6 TGTGCCAGCAGTTACTCGGGCAAGAATGGCTACACCTTC CASSYSGKNGYTF
NA NA TRBJ1-1 TRBV4-1 TGCGCCAGCAGCCCTATCGGGCAGGGTAAACTTGAAGCTTTCTTT CASSPIGQGKLEAFF
NA NA TRBJ2-3 TRBV9 TGTGCCAGCACCCTACGAGCGTTTCGTTCAGATACGCAGTATTTT CASTLRAFRSDTQYF
TRBD2 NA TRBJ2-3 TRBV5-1 TGCGCCAGCAGCTTTTTTGCGACTAGCAGCACAGATACGCAGTATTTT CASSFFATSSTDTQYF
NA NA TRBJ2-2 TRBV28 TGTGCCAGCAGTTTGAACCAGGGAGCCACCGGGGAGCTGTTTTTT CASSLNQGATGELFF
NA NA TRBJ2-7 TRBV5-1 TGCGCCAGCAGCTTGGTTCTCACCTACGAGCAGTACTTC CASSLVLTYEQYF
NA few TRBJ2-1 TRBV6-1 TGTGCCAGCAGCTTAAGCTGGGAGCAGTTCTTC CASSLSWEQFF
TRBD2 NA TRBJ2-1 TRBV28 TGTGCCAGCAGTCCTAGCGGGAGCGGCTACAATGAGCAGTTCTTC CASSPSGSGYNEQFF
TRBD1 once TRBJ1-2 TRBV6-5 TGTGCCAGCAGTTACAGTAACAGGGGAATCTATGGCTACACCTTC CASSYSNRGIYGYTF
TRBD1 NA TRBJ2-4 TRBV25-1 TGTGCCAGCAGTGCCGGAGGGACAGGGGCTTCCAAAAACATTCAGTACTTC CASSAGGTGASKNIQYF
TRBD2 many TRBJ2-7 TRBV27 TGTGCCAGCTCCCTCTCGAACTGGGGGGGGGACGAGCAGTACTTC CASSLSNWGGDEQYF
NA NA TRBJ1-1 TRBV20-1 TGCAGTGCTAGAGGGGAGAGTGAAGCTTTCTTT CSARGESEAFF
NA NA TRBJ1-3 TRBV30 TGTGCCCGGGCTGCAGAGGGGGGTGGAAACACCATATATTTT CARAAEGGGNTIYF
NA NA TRBJ2-7 TRBV11-2 TGTGCCAGCAGCTTAGTCCAGGAGGAGCAGTACTTC CASSLVQEEQYF
NA NA TRBJ1-2 TRBV5-1 TGCGCCAGCAGCCTCACAGGGACAACGGACATAGACTATGGCTACACCTTC CASSLTGTTDIDYGYTF
NA NA TRBJ2-7 TRBV27 TGTGCCAGCAGTGTACGGGACTCCCCCCCACGCGAGCAGTACTTC CASSVRDSPPREQYF
TRBD2 few TRBJ2-1 TRBV5-6 TGTGCCAGCAGCCGATTGGGGACTAGCGACGCCTACAATGAGCAGTTCTTC CASSRLGTSDAYNEQFF
TRBD2 NA TRBJ2-5 TRBV4-2 TGTGCCAGCAGCCAAGCGGGGGGGGAGACCCAGTACTTC CASSQAGGETQYF
NA NA TRBJ2-3 TRBV11-3 TGTGCCAGCAGCTTAGGGCGGGGAGTGAGCACAGATACGCAGTATTTT CASSLGRGVSTDTQYF
TRBD2 NA TRBJ2-2 TRBV28 TGTGCCAGCCAAGGGACTAGCGGGAGCTGGGAGCTGTTTTTT CASQGTSGSWELFF
NA NA TRBJ2-5 TRBV7-9 TGTGCCAGCAGTCAGGGTAAAGAGACCCAGTACTTC CASSQGKETQYF
TRBD1 NA TRBJ1-5 TRBV28 TGTGCCAGCAGCGGACAGGGGACTTATCAGCCCCAGCATTTT CASSGQGTYQPQHF
NA NA TRBJ1-1 TRBV20-1 TGCAGTGCTCCCTCCGGGACTGAAGCTTTCTTT CSAPSGTEAFF
TRBD1 NA TRBJ1-3 TRBV5-6 TGTGCCAGCAGCAGGGACAGGGGCACTGGAAACACCATATATTTT CASSRDRGTGNTIYF
NA NA TRBJ2-7 TRBV21-1 TGTGCCAGCAGCCCGACCGGGACAGGGCACTACGAGCAGTACTTC CASSPTGTGHYEQYF
NA NA TRBJ1-2 TRBV2 TGTGCCAGCAGTGACTCAGGGAAGGGTGGCTACACCTTC CASSDSGKGGYTF
NA few TRBJ2-3 TRBV30 TGTGCCTTTTCCCCAATCACTCGGCCCTCCAAAGGCGCAGATACGCAGTATTTT CAFSPITRPSKGADTQYF
NA NA TRBJ2-7 TRBV7-9 TGTGCCAGCAGCTCTCAGGGCTGGACTGGGTACTTC CASSSQGWTGYF
NA NA TRBJ2-2 TRBV5-1 TGCGCCAGCAGCTTGGTACAGAGCACCGGGGAGCTGTTTTTT CASSLVQSTGELFF
TRBD2 NA TRBJ2-5 TRBV2 TGTGCCAGCAATAAAGCGGGAGGGCAAGAGACCCAGTACTTC CASNKAGGQETQYF
NA few TRBJ1-1 TRBV9 TGTGCCAGCAGTGTGGATCTGAACACTGAAGCTTTCTTT CASSVDLNTEAFF
NA NA TRBJ2-2 TRBV28 TGTGCCAGCGGTCACAGGGATTGGGAGCTGTTTTTT CASGHRDWELFF
NA NA TRBJ2-7 TRBV28 TGTGCCAGCAGTTTCTTCCGACGACGAAGTGAGCAGTACTTC CASSFFRRRSEQYF
TRBD2 few TRBJ2-4 TRBV11-2 TGTGCCAGCAGCTTAGGGGGCGGGAGGGCCCAAAACATTCAGTACTTC CASSLGGGRAQNIQYF
TRBD2 NA TRBJ2-1 TRBV4-1 TGCGCCAGCAGCCATGGACTAGGGTCGGATGAGCAGTTCTTC CASSHGLGSDEQFF
TRBD2 once TRBJ2-2 TRBV7-3 TGTGCCAGCGGGAGGGATTCAAACACCGGGGAGCTGTTTTTT CASGRDSNTGELFF